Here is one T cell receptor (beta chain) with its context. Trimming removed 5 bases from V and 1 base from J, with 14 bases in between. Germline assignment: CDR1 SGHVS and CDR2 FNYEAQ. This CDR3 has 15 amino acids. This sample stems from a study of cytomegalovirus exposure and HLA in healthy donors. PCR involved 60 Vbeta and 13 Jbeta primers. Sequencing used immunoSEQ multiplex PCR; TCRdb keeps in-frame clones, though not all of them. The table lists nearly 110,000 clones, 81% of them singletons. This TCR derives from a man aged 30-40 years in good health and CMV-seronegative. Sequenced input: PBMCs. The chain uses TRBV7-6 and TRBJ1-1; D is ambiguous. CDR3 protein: CASSDTGRGNTEAFF. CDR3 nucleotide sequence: TGTGCCAGCAGCGACACCGGACGGGGGAACACTGAAGCTTTCTTT.